The 18 T cell receptor beta chains below all came from one sample that was sequenced in a study of cytomegalovirus exposure and HLA in healthy donors. The study ran its PCR with 60 Vbeta and 13 Jbeta primers. The repertoire was sequenced with immunoSEQ multiplex PCR; TCRdb's copy has only in-frame clones and lacks some. The table shows about 210,000 clones, with roughly 80% occurring only once. Sequencing was carried out using PBMCs. These TCRs come from a man between 40 and 49 years old in good health and CMV-seropositive.

The rearrangement links TRBV5-5 to TRBJ2-7, with D possibly TRBD1 on 6 matching bases. V was trimmed by 3 bases and J by 4 bases, leaving 17 bases between them. CDR3 length: 15 amino acids. Germline assignment: CDR1 SGHKS and CDR2 YYEKEE (reference sequence). CDR3 in DNA: TGTGCCAGCAGCTCGAGACAGATCAGGGGATACGAGCAGTACTTC. It encodes CASSSRQIRGYEQYF.

The rearrangement uses TRBV7-3 and TRBJ2-6; the match to TRBD1 covers 10 bases. The CDR3 runs to 17 residues. The trim removed 4 bases at V and 3 bases at J, leaving 6 bases unmatched. Germline values: CDR1 SGHTA, CDR2 FQGTGA. The CDR3 sequence: CASSSYGTGVGANVLTF. DNA for the CDR3: TGTGCCAGCAGCTCATATGGGACAGGGGTTGGGGCCAACGTCCTGACTTTC. The full variable domain, in which reference TRBV7-3 and TRBJ2-6 provide the parts outside the CDR3, is GAGVSQTPSNKVTEKGKYVELRCDPISGHTALYWYRQSLGQGPEFLIYFQGTGAADDSGLPNDRFFAVRPEGSVSTLKIQRTERGDSAVYLCASSSYGTGVGANVLTFGAGSRLTVL.

Only a few counts were recorded for this clone. This chain connects TRBV6-6 to TRBJ1-1; a weak D match, TRBD1 (6 bases). Per the germline V gene, CDR1 is MNHNY and CDR2 is SVGAGI (reference sequence). V was shortened by 0 bases and J by 7 bases, with 12 bases between the two germline ends. The CDR3 runs 14 residues. The CDR3 sequence: CASSYSGAEGEAFF. Written as DNA, the CDR3 is TGTGCCAGCAGTTACTCGGGGGCTGAGGGTGAAGCTTTCTTT.

This clone was observed a few times. The V and J genes are TRBV7-2 and TRBJ1-3; 8 bases line up with TRBD1. The germline CDR1 and CDR2 sequences are SGHTA and FQGNSA. The V segment lost 4 bases and the J segment 0 bases; nucleotides outside the gene matches: 5. The CDR3 length is 16 residues. In DNA form, the CDR3 reads TGTGCCAGCAGCTACACAGGGGGGGCCTCTGGAAACACCATATATTTT. As protein: CASSYTGGASGNTIYF.

The CDR3 DNA follows: TGTGCCAGCAGCCTTGACAGGGGCTTTATCTCTGGGGCCAACGTCCTGACTTTC. This gives the protein CASSLDRGFISGANVLTF. The rearrangement joins TRBV2 to TRBJ2-6, with 8 bases identical to TRBD1. The V and J ends lost 6 bases and 0 bases, in that order; junction bases with no gene match: 10. Germline-derived CDR1 and CDR2 are SNHLY and FYNNEI. The CDR3 loop spans 18 amino acids. Full variable domain (rest looked up from reference TRBV2 and TRBJ2-6): EPEVTQTPSHQVTQMGQEVILRCVPISNHLYFYWYRQILGQKVEFLVSFYNNEISEKSEIFDDQFSVERPDGSNFTLKIRSTKLEDSAMYFCASSLDRGFISGANVLTFGAGSRLTVL.

The V and J genes are TRBV21-1 and TRBJ2-1; the D call TRBD1 from the table was never checked on the DNA. TRBV21-1 is a pseudogene segment. The CDR3 consists of 15 residues. The CDR3 sequence: CASSHRDRASNEQFF. Written as DNA, the CDR3 is TGTGCCAGCAGCCACCGGGACAGGGCGTCAAATGAGCAGTTCTTC.

The sample holds a few counts of this clone. The genes are TRBV5-1 and TRBJ1-1, with D possibly TRBD1 on 5 matching bases. The CDR3 loop spans 15 amino acids. V was trimmed by 0 bases and J by 2 bases, leaving 11 bases between them. Germline loops: CDR1 SGHRS, CDR2 YFSETQ. This CDR3 reads CASSLARTINTEAFF. CDR3 DNA: TGCGCCAGCAGCTTGGCTCGGACAATCAACACTGAAGCTTTCTTT.

In its sample, this clone was seen once. An end of the junction differs from the germline gene, which may be a read error. This chain uses TRBV6-6 with TRBJ2-7; 8 bases agree with TRBD2. The CDR3 consists of 16 residues. Germline CDR1 is MNHNY and CDR2 is SVGAGI (reference sequence). This CDR3 reads CASSPPGLVDSYEQYF. CDR3 DNA sequence: TGCGCCAGCAGTCCCCCGGGACTAGTGGACTCCTACGAGCAGTACTTC.

Notes on this clone: One end of the junction fails to match germline, which may point to a read error. V is TRBV5-1 and J is TRBJ1-2; D might be TRBD1 (5 bases). The length of the CDR3 is 15 residues. Germline values: CDR1 SGHRS, CDR2 YFSETQ. The CDR3 region has the DNA TGCGCCAGCAGCCCAGACCGGGGGTTAAACTATGGCTACCCCTTC. The encoded protein is CASSPDRGLNYGYPF.

The J gene is TRBJ2-7, the V gene TRBV19, with TRBD1 as a possible D gene (5 bases). The V end lost 6 bases, the J end lost 6 bases, and 9 bases lay between the germline ends. The CDR3 consists of 11 residues. Germline CDR1 LNHDA, CDR2 SQIVND (reference sequence). The CDR3 loop is CASRWGVEQYF. CDR3 in DNA: TGTGCCAGTAGGTGGGGCGTCGAGCAGTACTTC.

The gene calls are TRBV4-1 and TRBJ2-5; D gene ambiguous. V was cut by 4 bases and J by 5 bases, with 14 bases left in between. This CDR3 region has 14 residues. CDR1 and CDR2 (germline): MGHRA, YSYEKL. The chain's CDR3 is CASSPQLRGETQYF. The CDR3 region has the DNA TGCGCCAGCAGCCCCCAACTCCGCGGTGAGACCCAGTACTTC.

CDR3 amino acids: CASSPMGRRLEKLFF. DNA of the CDR3: TGTGCCAGCAGCCCGATGGGTCGGAGGTTGGAAAAACTGTTTTTT. The genes are TRBV25-1 and TRBJ1-4; no clear D. CDR1 and CDR2 from the germline V gene are MGHDK and SYGVNS. This CDR3 has 15 amino acids. With 6 bases removed from V and 8 bases from J, the gap between germline ends came to 19 bases.

There are a few counts of this clone. V and J are TRBV7-9 and TRBJ1-1; 7 nucleotides line up with TRBD1. The CDR3 sequence is 17 residues long. The trim removed 1 base at V and 5 bases at J, leaving 13 bases unmatched. Germline CDR1 and CDR2: SEHNR and FQNEAQ (reference sequence). The DNA for the CDR3 is TGTGCCAGCAGCTTAGGGGGTACAGGGGCGAGTAGTACTGAAGCTTTCTTT. It translates to CASSLGGTGASSTEAFF.

This clone appeared many times. The chain uses TRBV15 and TRBJ1-1, with D uncertain. Trimming pared 0 bases from V and 2 bases from J, leaving 7 bases between. The CDR3 runs 14 residues. CDR1 and CDR2 from the germline V gene are LNHNV and YYDKDF (reference sequence). CDR3 amino acids: CATSRDHSNTEAFF. DNA for the CDR3: TGTGCCACCAGCAGAGACCACAGTAACACTGAAGCTTTCTTT. Based on the CDR3 plus reference TRBV15 and TRBJ1-1, the full variable domain is DAMVIQNPRYQVTQFGKPVTLSCSQTLNHNVMYWYQQKSSQAPKLLFHYYDKDFNNEADTPDNFQSRRPNTSFCFLDIRSPGLGDTAMYLCATSRDHSNTEAFFGQGTRLTVV.

This sequence joins TRBV6-6 and TRBJ2-1; no firm D call. V shed 2 bases and J shed 8 bases, with 4 bases lying between them. In germline, CDR1 is MNHNY, CDR2 SVGAGI (reference sequence). The CDR3 spans 11 residues. This CDR3 reads CASSYPDEQFF. In DNA form, the CDR3 reads TGTGCCAGCAGTTACCCCGATGAGCAGTTCTTC.

Details on this clone: This same CDR3 is encoded by further DNA sequences in the sample. The V gene is TRBV7-3, the J gene TRBJ2-1; the match to TRBD2 covers 7 bases. CDR3 length: 16 amino acids. Trimming removed 5 bases from V and 0 bases from J; junction bases left unmatched: 7. The germline V gene encodes CDR1 SGHTA and CDR2 FQGTGA. CDR3 sequence reads: CASSPLGGSSYNEQFF. The DNA of the CDR3 is TGTGCCAGCAGCCCCCTCGGCGGGAGCTCCTACAATGAGCAGTTCTTC. Together with reference TRBV7-3 and TRBJ2-1, the CDR3 gives the full variable domain: GAGVSQTPSNKVTEKGKYVELRCDPISGHTALYWYRQSLGQGPEFLIYFQGTGAADDSGLPNDRFFAVRPEGSVSTLKIQRTERGDSAVYLCASSPLGGSSYNEQFFGPGTRLTVL.

The rearrangement links TRBV5-1 to TRBJ1-2; D possibly corresponds to TRBD1 (6 bases). Trimming removed 4 bases at V and 4 bases at J, with 11 bases between. Germline-derived CDR1 and CDR2 are SGHRS and YFSETQ. The CDR3 sequence is 13 residues long. The CDR3 here is CASSLGQLYGYTF. As DNA, the CDR3 is TGCGCCAGCAGCCTAGGACAGCTCTATGGCTACACCTTC.

This chain links TRBV5-6 with TRBJ2-7; TRBD1 agrees at 10 bases. The length of the CDR3 is 14 residues. J gave up 3 bases and V 3 bases, and 3 bases lay outside the gene matches. Germline lookup yields CDR1 SGHDT and CDR2 YYEEEE. The CDR3 protein is CASSSWDRGYEQYF. In DNA form, the CDR3 reads TGTGCCAGCAGCTCGTGGGACAGGGGCTACGAGCAGTACTTC.